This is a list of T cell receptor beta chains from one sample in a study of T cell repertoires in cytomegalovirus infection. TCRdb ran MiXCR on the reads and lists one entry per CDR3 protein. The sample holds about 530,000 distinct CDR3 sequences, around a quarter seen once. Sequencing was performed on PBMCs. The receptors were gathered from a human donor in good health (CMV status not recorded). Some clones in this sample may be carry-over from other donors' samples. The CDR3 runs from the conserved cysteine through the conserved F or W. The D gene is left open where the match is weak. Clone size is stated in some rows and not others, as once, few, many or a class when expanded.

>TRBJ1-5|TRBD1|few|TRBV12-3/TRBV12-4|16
CASSYRQGSSVQPQHF
TGTGCCAGCAGCTATCGACAGGGGAGTTCGGTTCAGCCCCAGCATTTT
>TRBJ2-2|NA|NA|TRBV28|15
CASRTPLGSIGELFF
TGTGCCAGCAGAACCCCACTTGGGAGCATCGGGGAGCTGTTTTTT
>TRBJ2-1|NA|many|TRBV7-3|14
CASSSQPGLSEQFF
TGTGCCAGCAGCTCGCAACCGGGACTTTCAGAGCAGTTCTTC
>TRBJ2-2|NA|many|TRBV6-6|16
CASSYLQGANTGELFF
TGTGCCAGCAGTTATCTACAGGGAGCGAACACCGGGGAGCTGTTTTTT
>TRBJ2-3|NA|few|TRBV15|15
CATSRVGGRPDTQYF
TGTGCCACCAGCAGAGTCGGCGGGCGGCCAGATACGCAGTATTTT
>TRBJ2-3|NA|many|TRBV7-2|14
CASSARRLSDTQYF
TGTGCCAGCAGCGCGAGGCGATTGTCGGATACGCAGTATTTT
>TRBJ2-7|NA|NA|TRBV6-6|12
CASRSTLEEQYF
TGTGCCAGCAGATCGACCCTAGAGGAGCAGTACTTC
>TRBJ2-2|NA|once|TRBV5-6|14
CASGDRPRSGELFF
TGTGCCAGCGGGGATAGGCCTAGATCCGGGGAGCTGTTTTTT
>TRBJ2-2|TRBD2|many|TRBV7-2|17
CASSLLASGLGNGELFF
TGTGCCAGCAGCTTACTGGCTAGCGGCCTTGGAAACGGGGAGCTGTTTTTT
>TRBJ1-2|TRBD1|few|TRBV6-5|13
CASSRDRVAGYTF
TGTGCCAGCAGCCGGGACAGGGTGGCTGGCTACACCTTC
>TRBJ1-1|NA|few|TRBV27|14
CASSTMDRNTEAFF
TGTGCCAGCAGTACTATGGACAGAAACACTGAAGCTTTCTTT
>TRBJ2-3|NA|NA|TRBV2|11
CAILEIGTQYF
TGTGCCATCCTGGAGATTGGTACGCAGTATTTT
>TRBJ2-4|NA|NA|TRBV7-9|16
CASSPPLRGAENIQYF
TGTGCCAGCAGCCCCCCACTGCGGGGAGCTGAAAACATTCAGTACTTC
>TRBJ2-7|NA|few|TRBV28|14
CASRSQGGSYEQYF
TGTGCCAGCAGGAGTCAGGGGGGCTCCTACGAGCAGTACTTC
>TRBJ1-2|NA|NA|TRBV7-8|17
CASSLGFSVQSLYGYTF
TGTGCCAGCAGCTTAGGGTTTTCAGTTCAAAGCCTCTATGGCTACACCTTC
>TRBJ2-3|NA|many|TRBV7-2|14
CASSSNFGTDTQYF
TGTGCCAGCAGCTCCAATTTCGGCACAGATACGCAGTATTTT
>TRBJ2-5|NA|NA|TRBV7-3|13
CASSQGSMETQYF
TGTGCCAGCAGCCAGGGGTCAATGGAGACCCAGTACTTC
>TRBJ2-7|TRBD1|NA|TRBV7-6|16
CASSLAVGTGSPEQYF
TGTGCCAGCAGCTTAGCTGTGGGGACAGGTAGTCCCGAGCAGTACTTC
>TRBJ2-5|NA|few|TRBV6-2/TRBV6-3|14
CASSYWGNQETQYF
TGTGCCAGCAGTTACTGGGGGAACCAAGAGACCCAGTACTTC
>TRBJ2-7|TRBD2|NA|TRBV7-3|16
CASSRGGTSAPYEQYF
TGTGCCAGCAGCCGGGGAGGAACTAGCGCTCCCTACGAGCAGTACTTC
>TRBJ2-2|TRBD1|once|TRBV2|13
CAGDRPNTGELFF
TGTGCCGGGGACAGACCGAACACCGGGGAGCTGTTTTTT
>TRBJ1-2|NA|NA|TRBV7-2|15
CASSPLPDSAYGYTF
TGTGCCAGCAGCCCCCTTCCGGACAGTGCTTATGGCTACACCTTC
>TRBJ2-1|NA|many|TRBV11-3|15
CASSSWGPAYNEQFF
TGTGCCAGCAGCTCGTGGGGACCTGCTTACAATGAGCAGTTCTTC
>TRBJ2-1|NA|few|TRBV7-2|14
CASSRGYFLSEQFF
TGTGCCAGCAGCCGAGGTTACTTCCTGAGCGAGCAGTTCTTC
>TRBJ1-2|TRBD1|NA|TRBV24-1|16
CATSETTGTGPYGYTF
TGTGCCACCAGTGAGACAACCGGGACAGGGCCCTATGGCTACACCTTC
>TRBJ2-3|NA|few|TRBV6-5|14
CASRKGLLGDTQYF
TGTGCCAGCAGAAAAGGACTATTGGGAGATACGCAGTATTTT
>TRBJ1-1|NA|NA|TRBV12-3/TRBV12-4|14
CATTWDGLNTEAFF
TGTGCCACCACCTGGGACGGCTTGAACACTGAAGCTTTCTTT
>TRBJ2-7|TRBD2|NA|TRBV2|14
CASSQGLADYEQYF
TGTGCCAGCAGTCAGGGACTAGCGGACTACGAGCAGTACTTC
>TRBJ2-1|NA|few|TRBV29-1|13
CSVVRVGYNEQFF
TGCAGCGTTGTTAGGGTGGGATACAATGAGCAGTTCTTC
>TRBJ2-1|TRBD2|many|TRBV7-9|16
CASSQSGSRSYNEQFF
TGTGCCAGCTCTCAGAGCGGGAGCAGGTCCTACAATGAGCAGTTCTTC
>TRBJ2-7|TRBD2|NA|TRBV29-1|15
CSVEGTSGFSYEQYF
TGCAGCGTTGAAGGGACTAGCGGTTTCTCCTACGAGCAGTACTTC
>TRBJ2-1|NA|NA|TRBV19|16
CASSIWSRDPRNEQFF
TGTGCCAGTAGTATATGGTCCAGGGACCCTAGGAATGAGCAGTTCTTC
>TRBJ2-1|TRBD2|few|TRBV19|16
CASSISISGRGNEQFF
TGTGCCAGTAGTATAAGTATTAGCGGGAGGGGCAATGAGCAGTTCTTC
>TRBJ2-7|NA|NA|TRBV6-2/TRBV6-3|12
CASTKTGPEQYF
TGTGCCAGCACCAAGACGGGACCCGAGCAGTACTTC
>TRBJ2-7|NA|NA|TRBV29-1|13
CSVVLAQGYEQYF
TGCAGCGTTGTACTGGCCCAGGGCTACGAGCAGTACTTC
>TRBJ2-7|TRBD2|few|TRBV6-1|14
CASRGSGNNYEQYF
TGTGCCAGCAGGGGAAGCGGGAATAACTACGAGCAGTACTTC
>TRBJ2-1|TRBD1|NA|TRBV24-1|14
CATSDPGTVNEQFF
TGTGCCACCAGTGACCCCGGGACAGTAAATGAGCAGTTCTTC
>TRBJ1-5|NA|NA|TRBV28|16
CASSLWAGPGNQPQHF
TGTGCCAGCAGTTTATGGGCGGGGCCGGGGAATCAGCCCCAGCATTTT
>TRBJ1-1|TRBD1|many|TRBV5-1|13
CASSFTGGVEAFF
TGCGCCAGCAGCTTCACAGGGGGAGTTGAAGCTTTCTTT
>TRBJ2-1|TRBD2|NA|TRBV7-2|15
CASSLRGGRAYEQFF
TGTGCCAGCAGCTTAAGGGGCGGGAGGGCCTATGAGCAGTTCTTC
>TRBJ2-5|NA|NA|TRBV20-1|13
CSARYRFQETQYF
TGCAGTGCTAGATACAGGTTTCAAGAGACCCAGTACTTC
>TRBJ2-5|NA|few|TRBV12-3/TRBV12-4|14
CASRLSGAGETQYF
TGTGCCAGCAGACTCAGTGGGGCGGGGGAGACCCAGTACTTC
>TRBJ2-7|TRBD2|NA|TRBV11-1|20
CASSVRARRLAGAQFYEQYF
TGTGCCAGCAGCGTCCGGGCCAGGAGACTAGCGGGAGCCCAATTCTACGAGCAGTACTTC
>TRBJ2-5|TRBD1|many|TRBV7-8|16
CASSSYGDRVGETQYF
TGTGCCAGCAGCTCATATGGCGACAGGGTTGGAGAGACCCAGTACTTC
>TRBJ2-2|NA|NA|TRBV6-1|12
CASTKDTGELFF
TGTGCCAGCACCAAGGACACCGGGGAGCTGTTTTTT
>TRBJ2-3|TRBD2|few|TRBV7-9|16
CASSHRLARNTDTQYF
TGTGCCAGCAGCCATAGACTAGCCCGGAACACAGATACGCAGTATTTT
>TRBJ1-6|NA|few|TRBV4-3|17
CASSQDRPMDLNSPLHF
TGCGCCAGCAGCCAAGATCGTCCGATGGATCTTAATTCACCCCTCCACTTT